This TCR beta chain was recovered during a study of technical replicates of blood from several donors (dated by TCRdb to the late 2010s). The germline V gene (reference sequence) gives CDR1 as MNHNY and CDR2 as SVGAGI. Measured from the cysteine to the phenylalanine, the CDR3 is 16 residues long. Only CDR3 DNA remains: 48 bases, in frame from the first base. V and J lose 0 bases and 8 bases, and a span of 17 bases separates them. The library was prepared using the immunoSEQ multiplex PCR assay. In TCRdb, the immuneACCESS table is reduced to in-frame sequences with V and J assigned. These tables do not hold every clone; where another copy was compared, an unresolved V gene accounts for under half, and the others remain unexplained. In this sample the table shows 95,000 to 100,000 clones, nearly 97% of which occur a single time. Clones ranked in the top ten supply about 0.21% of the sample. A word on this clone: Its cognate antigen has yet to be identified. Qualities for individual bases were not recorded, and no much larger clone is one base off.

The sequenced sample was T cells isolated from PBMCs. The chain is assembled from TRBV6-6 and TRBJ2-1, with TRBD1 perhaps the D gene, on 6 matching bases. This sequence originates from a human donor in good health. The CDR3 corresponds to CASSYSWTAAVDEQFF. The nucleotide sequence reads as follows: TGTGCCAGCAGTTACTCGTGGACAGCGGCGGTGGATGAGCAGTTCTTC.